A selection of T cell receptor beta chains follows, all from one sample in a study of shared clonotypes between healthy human individuals. The protocol was immunoSEQ multiplex PCR, while the TCRdb copy is restricted to in-frame clones and leaves out a portion. The sample lists about 750,000 clones; 80% to 95% were seen once. What was sequenced was naive CD8+ T cells sorted from blood. These receptors were collected from a man aged 25-45 years in good health. Both conserved end residues are part of each CDR3. The order of the fields is D gene, J gene, clone size, V gene, CDR3 protein, CDR3 DNA. A D gene is named only where the DNA matches it firmly. Size is stated for part of the rows, as once, few or many counts, or as a class when the clone is expanded.

d_gene: NA
j_gene: TRBJ2-6
abundance: NA
v_gene: TRBV27
CDR3aa: CASSLLEANVLTF
CDR3nt: TGTGCCAGCAGTTTGTTAGAGGCCAACGTCCTGACTTTC

d_gene: NA
j_gene: TRBJ2-1
abundance: NA
v_gene: TRBV9
CDR3aa: CASSVDTFPTNEQFF
CDR3nt: TGTGCCAGCAGCGTAGACACCTTCCCAACCAATGAGCAGTTCTTC

d_gene: TRBD1
j_gene: TRBJ1-2
abundance: few
v_gene: TRBV7-9
CDR3aa: CASSDGPGTGFGLYGYTF
CDR3nt: TGTGCCAGCAGCGATGGTCCCGGGACAGGATTCGGGCTCTATGGCTACACCTTC

d_gene: TRBD1
j_gene: TRBJ2-7
abundance: NA
v_gene: TRBV4-3
CDR3aa: CASSQEVGDSSYEQYF
CDR3nt: TGCGCCAGCAGCCAAGAGGTCGGGGACAGTAGCTACGAGCAGTACTTC

d_gene: NA
j_gene: TRBJ2-1
abundance: few
v_gene: TRBV21-1
CDR3aa: CASSQTGTDNNEQFF
CDR3nt: TGTGCCAGCAGCCAAACCGGGACAGATAACAATGAGCAGTTCTTC

d_gene: NA
j_gene: TRBJ2-3
abundance: once
v_gene: TRBV6-1
CDR3aa: CASSVWRVSTDTQYF
CDR3nt: TGTGCCAGCAGTGTCTGGCGGGTTAGCACAGATACGCAGTATTTT

d_gene: TRBD1
j_gene: TRBJ2-7
abundance: NA
v_gene: TRBV6-6
CDR3aa: CASSGTGNTYEQYF
CDR3nt: TGTGCCAGCAGCGGGACAGGCAATACCTACGAGCAGTACTTC

d_gene: NA
j_gene: TRBJ2-7
abundance: NA
v_gene: TRBV2
CDR3aa: CASSLTVTYEQYF
CDR3nt: TGTGCCAGCAGTCTGACAGTTACCTACGAGCAGTACTTC

d_gene: TRBD2
j_gene: TRBJ2-3
abundance: NA
v_gene: TRBV28
CDR3aa: CASSFLAGGSPDTQYF
CDR3nt: TGTGCCAGCAGTTTTCTAGCGGGAGGGTCCCCAGATACGCAGTATTTT

d_gene: TRBD1
j_gene: TRBJ2-7
abundance: NA
v_gene: TRBV18
CDR3aa: CASSPSPGQGTYEQYF
CDR3nt: TGTGCCAGCTCACCCTCCCCGGGACAGGGAACCTACGAGCAGTACTTC

d_gene: NA
j_gene: TRBJ1-1
abundance: NA
v_gene: TRBV14
CDR3aa: CASSQVTRYTEAFF
CDR3nt: TGTGCCAGCAGCCAAGTTACTCGCTACACTGAAGCTTTCTTT

d_gene: TRBD1
j_gene: TRBJ2-7
abundance: NA
v_gene: TRBV6-5
CDR3aa: CASSLTGGLYEQYF
CDR3nt: TGTGCCAGCAGCTTGACAGGGGGCCTCTACGAGCAGTACTTC

d_gene: TRBD2
j_gene: TRBJ2-5
abundance: NA
v_gene: TRBV9
CDR3aa: CASSAPIAGVRETQYF
CDR3nt: TGTGCCAGCAGCGCTCCTATAGCGGGAGTTCGGGAGACCCAGTACTTC

d_gene: NA
j_gene: TRBJ1-1
abundance: NA
v_gene: TRBV28
CDR3aa: CASSFLQGNTEAFF
CDR3nt: TGTGCCAGCAGTTTCCTACAAGGGAACACTGAAGCTTTCTTT

d_gene: NA
j_gene: TRBJ2-4
abundance: NA
v_gene: TRBV28
CDR3aa: CASSFRHPSKNIQYF
CDR3nt: TGTGCCAGCAGTTTTCGACACCCTTCAAAAAACATTCAGTACTTC

d_gene: NA
j_gene: TRBJ2-1
abundance: NA
v_gene: TRBV4-1
CDR3aa: CASSQTGYEQFF
CDR3nt: TGCGCCAGCAGCCAAACGGGTTATGAGCAGTTCTTC

d_gene: NA
j_gene: TRBJ2-3
abundance: NA
v_gene: TRBV9
CDR3aa: CASSVVGAEAVKLADTQYF
CDR3nt: TGTGCCAGCAGCGTAGTTGGAGCGGAAGCGGTGAAACTGGCAGATACGCAGTATTTT

d_gene: NA
j_gene: TRBJ1-5
abundance: few
v_gene: TRBV5-6
CDR3aa: CASSVGGQPQHF
CDR3nt: TGTGCCAGCAGCGTCGGGGGTCAGCCCCAGCATTTT

d_gene: TRBD2
j_gene: TRBJ2-4
abundance: NA
v_gene: TRBV5-4
CDR3aa: CASSLAGLAVRILAKNIQYF
CDR3nt: TGTGCCAGCAGCTTGGCTGGGCTAGCGGTCCGAATTTTAGCCAAAAACATTCAGTACTTC

d_gene: NA
j_gene: TRBJ2-7
abundance: NA
v_gene: TRBV5-6
CDR3aa: CASSFRPLYQYEQYF
CDR3nt: TGTGCCAGCAGTTTCAGACCCTTATACCAATACGAGCAGTACTTC

d_gene: NA
j_gene: TRBJ1-5
abundance: NA
v_gene: TRBV10-3
CDR3aa: CAISGGGSNQPQHF
CDR3nt: TGTGCCATCAGTGGGGGGGGATCCAATCAGCCCCAGCATTTT

d_gene: TRBD2
j_gene: TRBJ2-1
abundance: NA
v_gene: TRBV27
CDR3aa: CASSLAGGSTNEQFF
CDR3nt: TGTGCCAGCAGCCTAGCGGGAGGGTCAACCAATGAGCAGTTCTTC

d_gene: NA
j_gene: TRBJ2-6
abundance: once
v_gene: TRBV25-1
CDR3aa: CASSETSSGANVLTF
CDR3nt: TGTGCCAGCAGTGAAACCAGCTCTGGGGCCAACGTCCTGACTTTC

d_gene: NA
j_gene: TRBJ2-1
abundance: NA
v_gene: TRBV9
CDR3aa: CASSTRDRSSYNEQFF
CDR3nt: TGTGCCAGCAGCACCCGAGACAGGAGCTCCTACAATGAGCAGTTCTTC

d_gene: NA
j_gene: TRBJ2-7
abundance: NA
v_gene: TRBV21-1
CDR3aa: CASRKRGRYEQYF
CDR3nt: TGTGCCAGCAGGAAAAGGGGGCGCTACGAGCAGTACTTC

d_gene: TRBD1
j_gene: TRBJ2-7
abundance: NA
v_gene: TRBV11-2
CDR3aa: CASGRGLGAYEQYF
CDR3nt: TGTGCCAGCGGCAGGGGGCTAGGGGCCTACGAGCAGTACTTC

d_gene: NA
j_gene: TRBJ2-3
abundance: NA
v_gene: TRBV7-8
CDR3aa: CASSLESELLQYF
CDR3nt: TGTGCCAGCAGCTTGGAGAGCGAACTTTTGCAGTATTTT

d_gene: NA
j_gene: TRBJ2-3
abundance: few
v_gene: TRBV11-2
CDR3aa: CASSSRNTDTQYF
CDR3nt: TGTGCCAGCTCTTCGAGGAATACAGATACGCAGTATTTT

d_gene: TRBD1
j_gene: TRBJ2-1
abundance: NA
v_gene: TRBV6-5
CDR3aa: CASSQRQGSNEQFF
CDR3nt: TGTGCCAGCAGCCAAAGACAGGGGAGTAATGAGCAGTTCTTC

d_gene: TRBD1
j_gene: TRBJ2-7
abundance: NA
v_gene: TRBV5-1
CDR3aa: CASSPIGTGGYEQYF
CDR3nt: TGCGCCAGCAGCCCAATAGGGACAGGGGGCTACGAGCAGTACTTC

d_gene: TRBD1
j_gene: TRBJ1-4
abundance: once
v_gene: TRBV27
CDR3aa: CASSPSRGQGGYSEKLFF
CDR3nt: TGTGCCAGCAGTCCAAGTAGGGGACAGGGGGGTTATAGTGAAAAACTGTTTTTT

d_gene: TRBD2
j_gene: TRBJ2-1
abundance: NA
v_gene: TRBV6-1
CDR3aa: CASSNSGTYNEQFF
CDR3nt: TGTGCCAGCAGCAATAGCGGGACATACAATGAGCAGTTCTTC

d_gene: NA
j_gene: TRBJ1-5
abundance: NA
v_gene: TRBV27
CDR3aa: CASRGGGNQPQHF
CDR3nt: TGTGCCAGCCGAGGAGGGGGCAATCAGCCCCAGCATTTT

d_gene: NA
j_gene: TRBJ2-7
abundance: NA
v_gene: TRBV21-1
CDR3aa: CASSSGDSVSYEQYF
CDR3nt: TGTGCCAGCAGCAGTGGGGACAGCGTCTCCTACGAGCAGTACTTC

d_gene: NA
j_gene: TRBJ1-2
abundance: NA
v_gene: TRBV19
CDR3aa: CASSIDSAGHSNYGYTF
CDR3nt: TGTGCCAGTAGTATAGACAGCGCGGGACACTCCAACTATGGCTACACCTTC

d_gene: TRBD1
j_gene: TRBJ2-7
abundance: NA
v_gene: TRBV7-8
CDR3aa: CASSIHITPGQNYEQYF
CDR3nt: TGTGCCAGCAGCATCCACATTACCCCGGGACAGAACTACGAGCAGTACTTC

d_gene: TRBD2
j_gene: TRBJ2-1
abundance: once
v_gene: TRBV9
CDR3aa: CASSPIAGANEQFF
CDR3nt: TGTGCCAGCAGCCCTATAGCGGGAGCCAATGAGCAGTTCTTC

d_gene: NA
j_gene: TRBJ2-5
abundance: NA
v_gene: TRBV7-2
CDR3aa: CASSSPKGGEETQYF
CDR3nt: TGTGCCAGCAGCTCGCCCAAAGGCGGGGAAGAGACCCAGTACTTC

d_gene: TRBD2
j_gene: TRBJ2-7
abundance: NA
v_gene: TRBV11-2
CDR3aa: CASSPGLLADSYEQYF
CDR3nt: TGTGCCAGCAGCCCTGGGCTTCTAGCGGACTCCTACGAGCAGTACTTC

d_gene: TRBD2
j_gene: TRBJ2-5
abundance: once
v_gene: TRBV7-9
CDR3aa: CASSETSGQETQYF
CDR3nt: TGTGCCAGCAGCGAGACTAGCGGGCAAGAGACCCAGTACTTC

d_gene: NA
j_gene: TRBJ2-1
abundance: NA
v_gene: TRBV6-5
CDR3aa: CASRSPLGSYNEQFF
CDR3nt: TGTGCCAGCAGGTCTCCCTTGGGGTCCTACAATGAGCAGTTCTTC

d_gene: NA
j_gene: TRBJ2-7
abundance: NA
v_gene: TRBV5-4
CDR3aa: CASSLERGSYEQYF
CDR3nt: TGTGCCAGCAGCTTGGAGCGTGGCTCCTACGAGCAGTACTTC

d_gene: NA
j_gene: TRBJ2-1
abundance: once
v_gene: TRBV7-2
CDR3aa: CASSPKTREAYNEQFF
CDR3nt: TGTGCCAGCAGCCCAAAGACCAGGGAGGCCTACAATGAGCAGTTCTTC

d_gene: TRBD1
j_gene: TRBJ2-5
abundance: NA
v_gene: TRBV19
CDR3aa: CASSKLGTGNQETQYF
CDR3nt: TGTGCCAGTAGTAAACTTGGGACAGGGAACCAAGAGACCCAGTACTTC

d_gene: NA
j_gene: TRBJ1-4
abundance: NA
v_gene: TRBV6-1
CDR3aa: CASSGFSVATNEKLFF
CDR3nt: TGTGCCAGCAGTGGTTTTTCCGTTGCAACTAATGAAAAACTGTTTTTT

d_gene: TRBD1
j_gene: TRBJ1-1
abundance: NA
v_gene: TRBV29-1
CDR3aa: CSVEEVGDDGTGDTEAFF
CDR3nt: TGCAGCGTTGAAGAAGTAGGGGACGACGGGACAGGGGACACTGAAGCTTTCTTT

d_gene: NA
j_gene: TRBJ2-1
abundance: NA
v_gene: TRBV21-1
CDR3aa: CASSKAYFPLPMREGRYEQFF
CDR3nt: TGTGCCAGCAGCAAAGCTTACTTCCCCCTTCCCATGCGGGAGGGCAGGTATGAGCAGTTCTTC

d_gene: NA
j_gene: TRBJ2-7
abundance: NA
v_gene: TRBV6-5
CDR3aa: CASSSGVSYEQYF
CDR3nt: TGTGCCAGCAGTTCCGGGGTCTCCTACGAGCAGTACTTC

d_gene: TRBD2
j_gene: TRBJ2-3
abundance: NA
v_gene: TRBV28
CDR3aa: CASSLPTGTSDPADTQYF
CDR3nt: TGTGCCAGCAGTCTACCTACCGGGACTAGCGACCCCGCAGATACGCAGTATTTT

d_gene: TRBD2
j_gene: TRBJ2-7
abundance: few
v_gene: TRBV5-5
CDR3aa: CASSSESGSTYEQYF
CDR3nt: TGTGCCAGCAGCTCGGAAAGCGGGAGCACCTACGAGCAGTACTTC

d_gene: TRBD2
j_gene: TRBJ2-7
abundance: NA
v_gene: TRBV19
CDR3aa: CASSIGAGAAKQYF
CDR3nt: TGTGCCAGTAGTATAGGAGCGGGGGCAGCTAAGCAGTACTTC

d_gene: TRBD2
j_gene: TRBJ2-1
abundance: NA
v_gene: TRBV6-1
CDR3aa: CASSEGVSGGSYNEQFF
CDR3nt: TGTGCCAGCAGTGAAGGAGTTAGCGGGGGGTCTTACAATGAGCAGTTCTTC

d_gene: NA
j_gene: TRBJ2-7
abundance: once
v_gene: TRBV27
CDR3aa: CASSPPTEYEQYF
CDR3nt: TGTGCCAGCAGCCCGCCGACCGAGTACGAGCAGTACTTC

d_gene: TRBD2
j_gene: TRBJ2-3
abundance: NA
v_gene: TRBV27
CDR3aa: CASSLAGGGTDTQYF
CDR3nt: TGTGCCAGCAGTTTAGCGGGAGGTGGCACAGATACGCAGTATTTT

d_gene: NA
j_gene: TRBJ2-7
abundance: NA
v_gene: TRBV2
CDR3aa: CASGGAGIYEQYF
CDR3nt: TGTGCCAGCGGAGGGGCAGGGATTTACGAGCAGTACTTC

d_gene: TRBD1
j_gene: TRBJ1-1
abundance: NA
v_gene: TRBV5-1
CDR3aa: CASSLGLGQMQNTEAFF
CDR3nt: TGCGCCAGCAGCTTGGGACTGGGACAGATGCAGAACACTGAAGCTTTCTTT

d_gene: TRBD2
j_gene: TRBJ2-1
abundance: many
v_gene: TRBV9
CDR3aa: CASSDVGGGTHEQFF
CDR3nt: TGTGCCAGCAGCGATGTGGGGGGAGGGACCCATGAGCAGTTCTTC